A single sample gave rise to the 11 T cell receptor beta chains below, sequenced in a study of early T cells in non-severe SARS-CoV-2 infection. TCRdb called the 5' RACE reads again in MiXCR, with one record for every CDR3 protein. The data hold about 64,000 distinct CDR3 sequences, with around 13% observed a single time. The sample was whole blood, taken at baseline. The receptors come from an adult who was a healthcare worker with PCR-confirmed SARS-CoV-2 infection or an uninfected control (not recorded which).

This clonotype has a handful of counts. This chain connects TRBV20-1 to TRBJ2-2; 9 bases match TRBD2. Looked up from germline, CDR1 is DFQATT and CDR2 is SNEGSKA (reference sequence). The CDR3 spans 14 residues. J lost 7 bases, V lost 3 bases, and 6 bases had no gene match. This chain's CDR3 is CSARVAGVIGELFF. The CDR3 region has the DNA TGCAGTGCTAGGGTAGCGGGAGTGATCGGGGAGCTGTTTTTT.

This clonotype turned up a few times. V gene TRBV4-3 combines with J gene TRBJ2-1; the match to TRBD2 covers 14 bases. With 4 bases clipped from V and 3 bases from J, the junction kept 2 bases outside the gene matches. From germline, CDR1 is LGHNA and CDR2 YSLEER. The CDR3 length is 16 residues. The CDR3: CASSPGTSGGYNEQFF. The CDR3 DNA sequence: TGCGCCAGCAGCCCCGGGACTAGCGGGGGCTACAATGAGCAGTTCTTC.

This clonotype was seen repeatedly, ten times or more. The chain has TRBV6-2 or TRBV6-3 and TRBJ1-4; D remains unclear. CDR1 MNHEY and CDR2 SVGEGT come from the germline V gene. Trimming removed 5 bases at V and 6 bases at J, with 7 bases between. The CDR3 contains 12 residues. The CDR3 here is CASSPVDEKLFF. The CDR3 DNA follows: TGTGCCAGCAGTCCCGTGGATGAAAAACTGTTTTTT.

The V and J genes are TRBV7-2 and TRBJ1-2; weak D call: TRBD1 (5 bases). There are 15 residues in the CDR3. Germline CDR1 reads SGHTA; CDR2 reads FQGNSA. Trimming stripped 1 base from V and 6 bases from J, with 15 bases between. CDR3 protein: CASSLGTRTIDGYTF. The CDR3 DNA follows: TGTGCCAGCAGCTTAGGGACAAGGACAATTGATGGCTACACCTTC.

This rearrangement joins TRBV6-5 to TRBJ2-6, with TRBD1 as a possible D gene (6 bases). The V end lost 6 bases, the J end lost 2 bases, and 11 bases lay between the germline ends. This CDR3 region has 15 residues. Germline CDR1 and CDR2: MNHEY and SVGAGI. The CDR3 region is CASSPTGTGANVLTF. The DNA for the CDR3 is TGTGCCAGCAGCCCAACAGGGACTGGGGCCAACGTCCTGACTTTC.

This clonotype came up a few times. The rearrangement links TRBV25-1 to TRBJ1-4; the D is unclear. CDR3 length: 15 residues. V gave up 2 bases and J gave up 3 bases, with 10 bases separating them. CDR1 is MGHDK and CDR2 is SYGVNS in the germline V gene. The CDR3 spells CASSEGWVSNEKLFF. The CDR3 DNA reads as TGTGCCAGCAGTGAAGGGTGGGTCTCTAATGAAAAACTGTTTTTT.

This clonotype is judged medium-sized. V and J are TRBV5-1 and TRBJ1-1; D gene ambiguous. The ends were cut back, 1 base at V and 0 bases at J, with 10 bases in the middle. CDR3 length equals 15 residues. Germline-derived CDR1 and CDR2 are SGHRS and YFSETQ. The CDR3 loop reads CASSLFGGLNTEAFF. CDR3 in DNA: TGCGCCAGCAGCTTGTTTGGAGGGCTGAACACTGAAGCTTTCTTT.

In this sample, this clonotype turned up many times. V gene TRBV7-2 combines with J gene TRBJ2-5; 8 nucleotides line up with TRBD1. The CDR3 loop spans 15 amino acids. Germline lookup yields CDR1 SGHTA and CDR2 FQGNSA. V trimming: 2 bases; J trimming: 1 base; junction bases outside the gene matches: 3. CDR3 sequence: CASSLLGQGQETQYF. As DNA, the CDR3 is TGTGCCAGCAGCTTACTCGGACAGGGCCAAGAGACCCAGTACTTC.

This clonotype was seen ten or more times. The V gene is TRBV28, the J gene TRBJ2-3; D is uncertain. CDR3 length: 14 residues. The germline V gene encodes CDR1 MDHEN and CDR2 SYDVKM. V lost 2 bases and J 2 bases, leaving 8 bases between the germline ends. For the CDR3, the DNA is TGTGCCAGCAGTTTAGGCGGAGACACAGATACGCAGTATTTT. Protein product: CASSLGGDTDTQYF.

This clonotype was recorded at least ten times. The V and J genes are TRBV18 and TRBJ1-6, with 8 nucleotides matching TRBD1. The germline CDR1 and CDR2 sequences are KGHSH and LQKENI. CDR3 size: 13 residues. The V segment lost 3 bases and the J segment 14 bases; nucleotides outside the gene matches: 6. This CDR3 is CASSPPYRGALHF. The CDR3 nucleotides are TGTGCCAGCTCACCGCCATACAGGGGGGCCCTCCACTTT.

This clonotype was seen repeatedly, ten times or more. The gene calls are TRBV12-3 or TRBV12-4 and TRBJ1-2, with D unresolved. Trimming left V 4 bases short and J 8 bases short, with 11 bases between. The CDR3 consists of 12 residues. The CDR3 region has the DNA TGTGCCAGCAGTTGGGGTGCGAGGGGCTACACCTTC. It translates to CASSWGARGYTF.